The rows below give T cell receptor beta chains drawn from one sample of a study of cytomegalovirus exposure and HLA in healthy donors. TCRdb's copy holds only in-frame clones and misses some; the assay was immunoSEQ multiplex PCR. The table includes around 190,000 clones, around three quarters detected once. Sequencing was done on a sample of PBMCs. Every receptor here comes from a man aged 40-49 years in good health and CMV-seronegative. The CDR3 runs from the conserved cysteine through the conserved F or W. Fields, in order: clone size, V gene, D gene, J gene, CDR3 protein, CDR3 DNA. D genes are given only for firm matches. Clone sizes are given selectively: once, few, many, or a class where the clone is expanded.

clone_size: few; v_call: TRBV5-4; d_call: TRBD1; j_call: TRBJ1-4; cdr3_aa: CASSLRGRNEKLFF; cdr3_nt: TGTGCCAGCAGCTTAAGGGGGCGGAATGAAAAACTGTTTTTT
clone_size: NA; v_call: TRBV18; d_call: NA; j_call: TRBJ2-3; cdr3_aa: CASSPPQVGGLTQYF; cdr3_nt: TGTGCCAGCTCACCACCACAGGTCGGTGGTCTCACGCAGTATTTT
clone_size: NA; v_call: TRBV13; d_call: TRBD2; j_call: TRBJ2-5; cdr3_aa: CASSRGTSGVRGETQYF; cdr3_nt: TGTGCCAGCAGCCGAGGGACTAGCGGGGTACGCGGGGAGACCCAGTACTTC
clone_size: NA; v_call: TRBV7-9; d_call: TRBD1; j_call: TRBJ2-2; cdr3_aa: CASSYTGTGYTGELFF; cdr3_nt: TGTGCCAGCAGCTATACCGGGACAGGGTATACCGGGGAGCTGTTTTTT
clone_size: NA; v_call: TRBV6-5; d_call: NA; j_call: TRBJ2-1; cdr3_aa: CASSNRDEQFF; cdr3_nt: TGTGCCAGCAGTAATAGAGATGAGCAGTTCTTC
clone_size: NA; v_call: TRBV19; d_call: NA; j_call: TRBJ1-3; cdr3_aa: CASREPSGNTIYF; cdr3_nt: TGTGCCAGTAGGGAGCCCTCTGGAAACACCATATATTTT
clone_size: few; v_call: TRBV19; d_call: NA; j_call: TRBJ1-2; cdr3_aa: CASSTTIGYTF; cdr3_nt: TGTGCCAGTAGTACGACAATCGGCTACACCTTC
clone_size: NA; v_call: TRBV5-1; d_call: TRBD2; j_call: TRBJ2-3; cdr3_aa: CASSRSSGGADTDTQYF; cdr3_nt: TGCGCCAGCAGCCGCTCTAGCGGGGGGGCGGACACAGATACGCAGTATTTT
clone_size: NA; v_call: TRBV13; d_call: NA; j_call: TRBJ1-5; cdr3_aa: CASSLRQVSNQPQHF; cdr3_nt: TGTGCCAGCAGCTTACGGCAGGTAAGCAATCAGCCCCAGCATTTT
clone_size: NA; v_call: TRBV12-1; d_call: NA; j_call: TRBJ1-5; cdr3_aa: CASSPWTGASNQPQHF; cdr3_nt: TGTGCCAGCAGCCCATGGACAGGGGCTAGCAATCAGCCCCAGCATTTT
clone_size: NA; v_call: TRBV13; d_call: TRBD1; j_call: TRBJ2-3; cdr3_aa: CASSEIGGTDTDTQYF; cdr3_nt: TGTGCCAGCAGCGAAATAGGGGGCACGGACACAGATACGCAGTATTTT